The 17 T cell receptor beta chains reported below all come from one sample, sequenced in a study of T cell repertoires in cytomegalovirus infection. These receptors lack a known antigen. A single record per CDR3 protein comes from TCRdb applying MiXCR to the reads. This table has about 890,000 distinct CDR3 sequences, around 31% appearing once. The sample in question was cultured CD8+ T cells from PBMCs, obtained from culture after CMV antigen stimulation. The receptors originated from a human donor in good health (CMV status not recorded). Some clones in this sample may be carry-over from other donors' samples.

Ten or more counts support this clonotype. V gene TRBV6-1 combines with J gene TRBJ2-5, with 10 bases identical to TRBD1. Germline V lookup: CDR1 MNHNS, CDR2 SASEGT. The V and J ends lost 3 bases and 4 bases, in that order; junction bases with no gene match: 2. The CDR3 has 14 residues. CDR3 sequence: CASSDRTGGETQYF. The CDR3 region has the DNA TGTGCCAGCAGTGATAGGACAGGGGGAGAGACCCAGTACTTC.

This clonotype was detected only a few times. The CDR3 is CASSGGVSTF. The CDR3 bases are TGTGCCAGCAGTGGTGGGGTCTCCACCTTC. The chain links TRBV2 to TRBJ1-2; D is unclear. V dropped 4 bases and J dropped 13 bases, with 10 bases sitting between them. The CDR3 contains 10 residues. Looked up from germline, CDR1 is SNHLY and CDR2 is FYNNEI.

This chain uses TRBV14 with TRBJ2-2; TRBD2 is a possible D gene (6 bases). The CDR3 extends over 16 amino acids. Germline loops: CDR1 SGHDN, CDR2 FVKESK. The ends were cut back, 4 bases at V and 5 bases at J, with 17 bases in the middle. The CDR3 spells CASSPNVGLRTGELFF. DNA of the CDR3: TGTGCCAGCAGCCCGAACGTGGGACTGAGAACCGGGGAGCTGTTTTTT.

This chain joins TRBV29-1 and TRBJ2-3; 8 bases are a match to TRBD2. The CDR3 length is 15 residues. The junction had 10 bases not matched to a gene; V was cut back by 8 bases and J by 0 bases. Germline assignment: CDR1 SQVTM and CDR2 ANQGSEA. The CDR3 spells CSSNLAGLSTDTQYF. CDR3 in DNA: TGCAGCTCCAATTTAGCGGGGCTTAGCACAGATACGCAGTATTTT.

This clonotype occurred a few times. One end of the junction fails to match germline, which may point to a read error. The chain couples TRBV7-9 to TRBJ2-2; tentative D call: TRBD1 (5 bases). The CDR3 covers 15 residues. Germline values: CDR1 SEHNR, CDR2 FQNEAQ (reference sequence). CDR3 residues: CASSLDPAGIGELFF. CDR3 sequence (DNA): TGTGCCAGCAGTTTAGACCCGGCAGGGATCGGGGAGCTGTTTTTT.

The sample holds a few counts of this clonotype. The rearrangement joins TRBV29-1 to TRBJ2-7; D is undetermined. Germline CDR1 SQVTM, CDR2 ANQGSEA. This CDR3 has 11 amino acids. Trimming took 4 bases from V and 1 from J, leaving 5 bases between them. The CDR3 reads CSVVLSYEQYF. DNA of the CDR3: TGCAGCGTTGTGCTATCCTACGAGCAGTACTTC.

This sequence joins TRBV6-6 and TRBJ1-1; TRBD1 agrees at 8 bases. This CDR3 comprises 14 residues. CDR1 is MNHNY, CDR2 SVGAGI, per germline (reference sequence). The V and J ends lost 2 bases and 5 bases, in that order; junction bases with no gene match: 4. The CDR3 is CASSYTGTGTEAFF. DNA for the CDR3: TGTGCCAGCAGTTACACCGGGACAGGAACTGAAGCTTTCTTT.

This clonotype was seen repeatedly, ten times or more. The V and J genes are TRBV7-8 and TRBJ2-4; no clear D gene. This CDR3 is 17 amino acids long. The V gene lost 2 bases and the J gene lost 0 bases, with 14 bases spanning the gap. Germline CDR1 SGHVS, CDR2 FQNEAQ. CDR3 nucleotides: TGTGCCAGCAGCTTAACGGACCGATCGTTAGCCAAAAACATTCAGTACTTC. This codes for CASSLTDRSLAKNIQYF.

The genes are TRBV7-6 and TRBJ2-3, with 10 nucleotides matching TRBD2. The CDR3 length is 17 residues. Looked up from germline, CDR1 is SGHVS and CDR2 is FNYEAQ. Trimming cost V 1 base and J 2 bases; bases outside gene matches: 6. CDR3 region: CASSLGGTSAPTDTQYF. The CDR3 DNA sequence: TGTGCCAGCAGCTTAGGCGGGACTAGCGCACCCACAGATACGCAGTATTTT.

V is TRBV5-5 and J is TRBJ2-7, with a tentative D call TRBD2 (5 bases). The V end lost 0 bases, the J end lost 4 bases, and 14 bases lay between the germline ends. The CDR3 is made up of 15 amino acids. CDR1 SGHKS and CDR2 YYEKEE come from the germline V gene (reference sequence). The CDR3 region is CASSLELVAVYEQYV. The CDR3 DNA reads TGTGCCAGCAGCTTGGAACTAGTAGCTGTATACGAGCAGTACGTC.

As regards this clonotype: Possible read error: a much larger clone is one base away. The chain recombines TRBV20-1 with TRBJ1-2, with D unclear. From germline, CDR1 is DFQATT and CDR2 SNEGSKA (reference sequence). Deletions cut 8 bases from V and 0 bases from J, with 10 bases between. The CDR3 extends over 12 amino acids. This CDR3 is CSPFRTNYGYTF. CDR3 in DNA: TGCAGTCCATTCAGGACTAACTATGGCTACACCTTC.

The sample holds a few counts of this clonotype. As DNA, the CDR3 is TGTGCCAGCAGCTTAATCGCGGACCCCTCCTACAATGAGCAGTTCTTC. Amino acid sequence: CASSLIADPSYNEQFF. The V and J genes are TRBV7-6 and TRBJ2-1; D is uncertain. Germline loops: CDR1 SGHVS, CDR2 FNYEAQ. The length of the CDR3 is 16 residues. V was cut by 2 bases and J by 0 bases, with 11 bases left in between.

The chain couples TRBV20-1 to TRBJ2-7, with TRBD1 matching 10 bases. The CDR3 has 15 residues. Germline V CDR1 and CDR2: DFQATT, SNEGSKA (reference sequence). The V gene end was trimmed by 2 bases and the J gene end by 0 bases; junction bases not matched to a gene: 4. The CDR3 region has the DNA TGCAGTGCTAGAACAGACAGGGGGCTCTCCTACGAGCAGTACGTC. Translation gives CSARTDRGLSYEQYV.

Only a few counts were recorded for this clonotype. The V call is TRBV4-3, the J call TRBJ2-2, with 7 bases identical to TRBD2. Germline V gene data show CDR1 as LGHNA and CDR2 as YSLEER. V lost 1 base, J lost 6 bases, and 14 bases stayed unmatched. The CDR3 runs to 18 residues. The CDR3 protein is CASSQGIGGGFLSGELFF. In DNA, the CDR3 is TGCGCCAGCAGCCAAGGGATTGGGGGGGGATTTCTCTCCGGGGAGCTGTTTTTT.

This clonotype was found a few times. This chain uses TRBV18 with TRBJ1-6; the D gene is possibly TRBD1 (5 bases). Germline loops: CDR1 KGHSH, CDR2 LQKENI. The CDR3 consists of 16 residues. Trimming shortened V by 0 bases and J by 6 bases, and 12 bases separated the two germline ends. In nucleotides, the CDR3 is TGTGCCAGCTCACCACCCGGGGCGACAGTTAATTCACCCCTCCACTTT. It specifies CASSPPGATVNSPLHF.

This clonotype was seen ten or more times. V is TRBV7-8 and J is TRBJ2-1; no firm D call. The CDR3 runs to 16 residues. Per germline, CDR1 SGHVS and CDR2 FQNEAQ. The ends were cut back, 2 bases at V and 0 bases at J, with 11 bases in the middle. The CDR3 region is CASSLKSSSSYNEQFF. The CDR3 DNA is TGTGCCAGCAGCTTAAAATCCTCTAGCTCCTACAATGAGCAGTTCTTC.

This clonotype was seen only a few times. The gene calls are TRBV19 and TRBJ1-1; a possible D gene is TRBD1 (5 bases). Germline CDR1 reads LNHDA; CDR2 reads SQIVND (reference sequence). V lost 6 bases to trimming and J lost 0 bases, with 17 bases between them. The CDR3 runs to 16 residues. This CDR3 is CASRSPISGMNTEAFF. CDR3 DNA sequence: TGTGCCAGTAGATCCCCGATTTCAGGGATGAACACTGAAGCTTTCTTT.